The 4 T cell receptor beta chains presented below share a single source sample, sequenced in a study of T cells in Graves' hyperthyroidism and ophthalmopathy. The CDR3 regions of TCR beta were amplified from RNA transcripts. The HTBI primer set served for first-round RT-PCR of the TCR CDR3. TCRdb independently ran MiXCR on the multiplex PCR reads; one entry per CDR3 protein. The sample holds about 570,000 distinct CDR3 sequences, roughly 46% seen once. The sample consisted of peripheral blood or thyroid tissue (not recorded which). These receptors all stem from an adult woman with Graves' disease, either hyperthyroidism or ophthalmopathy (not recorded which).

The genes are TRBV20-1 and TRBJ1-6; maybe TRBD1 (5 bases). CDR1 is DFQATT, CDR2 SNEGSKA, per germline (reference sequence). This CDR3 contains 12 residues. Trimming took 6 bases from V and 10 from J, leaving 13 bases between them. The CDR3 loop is CSAKIRDSPLHF. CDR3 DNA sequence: TGCAGTGCCAAAATCAGGGACTCACCCCTCCACTTT.

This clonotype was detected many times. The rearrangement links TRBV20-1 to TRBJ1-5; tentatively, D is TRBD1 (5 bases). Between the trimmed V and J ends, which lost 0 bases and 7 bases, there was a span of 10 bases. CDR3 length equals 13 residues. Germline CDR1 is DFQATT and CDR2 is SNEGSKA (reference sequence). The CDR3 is CSARDQGVQPQHF. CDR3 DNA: TGCAGTGCTAGAGATCAGGGAGTCCAGCCCCAGCATTTT.

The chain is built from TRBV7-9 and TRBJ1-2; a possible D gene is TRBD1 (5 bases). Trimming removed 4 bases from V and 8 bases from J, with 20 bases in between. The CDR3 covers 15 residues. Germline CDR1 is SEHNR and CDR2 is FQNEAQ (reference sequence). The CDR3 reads CASSSFGQGLTGYTF. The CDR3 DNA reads TGTGCCAGCAGCTCATTTGGTCAGGGATTAACCGGCTACACCTTC.

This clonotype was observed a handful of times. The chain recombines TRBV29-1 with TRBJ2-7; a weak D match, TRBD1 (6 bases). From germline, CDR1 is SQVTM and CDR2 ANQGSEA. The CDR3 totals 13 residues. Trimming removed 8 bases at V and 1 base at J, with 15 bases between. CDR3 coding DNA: TGCAGCTTGGGGCAGGGGTCATCCTACGAGCAGTACTTC. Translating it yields CSLGQGSSYEQYF.